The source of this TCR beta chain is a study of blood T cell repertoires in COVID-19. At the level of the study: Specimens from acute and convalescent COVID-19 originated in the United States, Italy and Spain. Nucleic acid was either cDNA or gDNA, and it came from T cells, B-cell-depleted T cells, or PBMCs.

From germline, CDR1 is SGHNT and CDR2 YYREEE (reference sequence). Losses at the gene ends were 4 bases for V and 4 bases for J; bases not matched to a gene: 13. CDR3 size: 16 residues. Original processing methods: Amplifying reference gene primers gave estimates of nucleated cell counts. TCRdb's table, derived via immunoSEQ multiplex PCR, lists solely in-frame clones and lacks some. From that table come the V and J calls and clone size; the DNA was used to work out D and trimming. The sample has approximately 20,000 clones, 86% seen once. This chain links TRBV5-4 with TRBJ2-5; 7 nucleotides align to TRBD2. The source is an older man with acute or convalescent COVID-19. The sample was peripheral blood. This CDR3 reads CASSAPSGGLLETQYF. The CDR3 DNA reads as TGTGCCAGCAGCGCACCTAGCGGCGGCTTGCTAGAGACCCAGTACTTC.